These T cell receptor beta chains were read from a single sample in a study of T cells in Graves' hyperthyroidism and ophthalmopathy. TCRdb recomputed calls from the multiplex PCR reads with MiXCR, one row per CDR3 protein. Here the sample spans more than 350,000 distinct CDR3 sequences, approximately 14% being singletons. Material for sequencing was blood. Receptors originate from a woman aged 60-75 years with Graves' ophthalmopathy. The CDR3 runs from the conserved cysteine through the conserved F or W. D genes are given only for firm matches. Size values are once, few and many counts, or a class for expanded clones, and some rows have none.

abundance	d_gene	v_gene	j_gene	CDR3nt	CDR3aa
NA	NA	TRBV5-4	TRBJ2-5	TGTGCCAGCAGCACCCCTAGGGGGGAGACCCAGTACTTC	CASSTPRGETQYF
few	TRBD1	TRBV27	TRBJ2-2	TGTGCCAGCCGGGCTACACAGGGGCCCGGGGAGCTGTTTTTT	CASRATQGPGELFF
NA	NA	TRBV16	TRBJ2-4	TGTGCCAGCAGCGTCTCACAGGATTATCTAGCCAAAAACATTCAGTACTTC	CASSVSQDYLAKNIQYF
NA	TRBD1	TRBV29-1	TRBJ2-2	TGCAGCGTTGTGACAGGGGCAACCGGGGAGCTGTTTTTT	CSVVTGATGELFF
many	NA	TRBV20-1	TRBJ2-7	TGCAGTGCCAGTTCTTCGGACAGTTACACCTACGAGCAGTACTTC	CSASSSDSYTYEQYF
many	NA	TRBV5-6	TRBJ2-7	TGTGCCAGCAGCCCGCTGCGGGACTCCTACGAGCAGTACTTC	CASSPLRDSYEQYF
NA	NA	TRBV12-3/TRBV12-4	TRBJ1-3	TGTGCCAGCTCTCCCGCCGGAGGGGTTGAGCGCACCATATATTTT	CASSPAGGVERTIYF
few	TRBD1	TRBV5-6	TRBJ1-6	TGTGCCAGCAGCTTCAGGGGGTCTAATTCACCCCTCCACTTT	CASSFRGSNSPLHF
many	NA	TRBV9	TRBJ2-7	TGTGCCAGCAGCGCCGGACAGTTCTACGAGCAGTACTTC	CASSAGQFYEQYF
many	NA	TRBV2	TRBJ2-3	TGTGCCAGCAGCGGACAGTACTCTAGCACAGATACGCAGTATTTT	CASSGQYSSTDTQYF
many	NA	TRBV7-2	TRBJ2-7	TGTGCCAGCAGCCGGAGCTGGGGGGCTGGCGAGCAGTACTTC	CASSRSWGAGEQYF
many	TRBD2	TRBV2	TRBJ2-3	TGTGCCAGCAGTCGGACTAGCGGGAGGGCAACAGATACGCAGTATTTT	CASSRTSGRATDTQYF
many	TRBD1	TRBV2	TRBJ1-5	TGTGCCAGCGGGCGACAGGGCAATAGCAATCAGCCCCAGCATTTT	CASGRQGNSNQPQHF
NA	TRBD1	TRBV20-1	TRBJ1-2	TGCAGTGCTAGGATAGGGGGCCTCGACTATGGCTACACCTTC	CSARIGGLDYGYTF
many	NA	TRBV5-1	TRBJ1-1	TGCGCCAGCAGATCTTCATTGAACACTGAAGCTTTCTTT	CASRSSLNTEAFF
few	TRBD2	TRBV4-1	TRBJ2-3	TGCGCCAGCAGCCCCCTCGGGGGCGGGAGGGCCCCTACGCAGTATTTT	CASSPLGGGRAPTQYF
many	TRBD2	TRBV27	TRBJ2-7	TGTGCCAGCGGGTTCGGGGGGGGCACCTACGAGCAGTACTTC	CASGFGGGTYEQYF
NA	NA	TRBV19	TRBJ2-2	TGTGCCAGTAGTTTCGGCCAGAGACCCACCGGGGAGCTGTTTTTT	CASSFGQRPTGELFF